This TCR beta chain is from a study of blood T cell repertoires in COVID-19. Study at large: The analysed material was cDNA or gDNA that came from T cells, B-cell-depleted T cells, or PBMCs.

In the original workflow: Reference gene primer amplification gave nucleated cell count estimates. Libraries were prepared by immunoSEQ multiplex PCR; TCRdb keeps only in-frame clonotypes and omits some of them. D and trimming come from the DNA, and the V and J calls and clone size come from that table. The sample lists some 200,000 clones, less than 90% seen once, with 4% to 6% in the top ten. CDR3 length: 15 residues. The V gene is TRBV21-1, the J gene TRBJ2-3; the table assigns TRBD1, which was not confirmed against the DNA. TRBV21-1 is deemed a pseudogene. The sequenced sample consisted of peripheral blood. The receptor was derived from a woman aged 55 to 70 who had recovered from COVID-19. The CDR3 loop reads CASSGSGKRTDTQYF. The CDR3, as DNA: TGTGCCAGCAGCGGCTCAGGGAAAAGGACAGATACGCAGTATTTT.